This TCR beta chain emerged from a study of shared clonotypes between healthy human individuals. Overall study results and limits: Rarefaction revealed incomplete sorted-subset sequencing despite large depth. Limited genetic and exposure-history diversity came from having few donors. Compared with clonotypes that all four donors shared, non-shared clonotypes had lower generation probabilities. Several donors shared about 4.5% of their naive CD4 clonotypes.

Sequencing was performed with immunoSEQ multiplex PCR; in TCRdb, only in-frame clones are kept and a portion is missing. The sample lists about 1.1 million clones, approximately 80% occurring once. V was shortened by 4 bases and J by 1 base, with 5 bases between the two germline ends. CDR1 and CDR2 (germline): SGHRS, YFSETQ. The CDR3 is made up of 13 amino acids. Comment on this clone: The antigen remains unidentified.

Specimen: memory CD4+ T cells from PBMCs. Subset in this sample: CD45RA-negative fraction. The sequence was obtained from a man younger than 30 in good health. Some clones in this sample may be carry-over from other donors' samples. The chain recombines TRBV5-1 with TRBJ2-2; the D is unclear. In nucleotides, the CDR3 is TGCGCCAGCAGCCCGAAGAACACCGGGGAGCTGTTTTTT. Translated, it gives CASSPKNTGELFF.